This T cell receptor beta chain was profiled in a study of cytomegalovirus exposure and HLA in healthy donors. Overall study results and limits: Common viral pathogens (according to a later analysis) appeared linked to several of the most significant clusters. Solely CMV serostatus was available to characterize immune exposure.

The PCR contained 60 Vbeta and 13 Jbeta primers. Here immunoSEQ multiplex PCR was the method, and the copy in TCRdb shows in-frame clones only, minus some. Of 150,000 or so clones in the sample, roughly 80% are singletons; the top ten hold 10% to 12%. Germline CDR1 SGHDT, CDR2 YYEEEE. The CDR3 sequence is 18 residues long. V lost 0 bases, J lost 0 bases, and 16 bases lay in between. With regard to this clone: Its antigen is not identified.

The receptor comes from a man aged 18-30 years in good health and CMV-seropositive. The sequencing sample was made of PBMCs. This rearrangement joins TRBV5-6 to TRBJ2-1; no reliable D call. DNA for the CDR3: TGTGCCAGCAGCTTGGCTATTGAGTCCTTAAGCTCCTACAATGAGCAGTTCTTC. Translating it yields CASSLAIESLSSYNEQFF.